Below, 30 T cell receptor beta chains from the same sample are listed, as sequenced in a study of blood T cell repertoires in COVID-19 (dated by TCRdb to the early 2020s). The library was produced with the immunoSEQ multiplex PCR assay. TCRdb holds this immuneACCESS table with in-frame rearrangements only. Some clones are missing; in checked studies, unresolved V genes explain under half, and the rest has no known cause. This sample has 200,000 to 300,000 clones in its table, and 92% of those were observed once. The ten largest make up about 0.8% of the sample. Sequencing was performed on peripheral blood. These receptor sequences come from a man between 25 and 39 years old with COVID-19, enrolled during active disease.

The chain combines TRBV27 with TRBJ1-5; maybe TRBD1 (5 bases). The CDR3 loop spans 14 amino acids. CDR1 MNHEY and CDR2 SMNVEV come from the germline V gene (reference sequence). With 4 bases removed from V and 5 bases from J, the gap between germline ends came to 12 bases. The CDR3 is CASSYGTGDQPQHF. The CDR3 region has the DNA TGTGCCAGCAGTTACGGGACGGGGGATCAGCCCCAGCATTTT.

This rearrangement joins TRBV21-1 to TRBJ1-1; the D call of TRBD1 is as the table states it, not checked on the DNA. TRBV21-1 is a pseudogene. CDR3 length: 15 amino acids. The CDR3 loop reads CASSKVYFTSTEAFF. The CDR3 DNA sequence: TGTGCCAGCAGCAAAGTTTATTTCACCAGCACTGAAGCTTTCTTT.

With regard to this clone: The same CDR3 is also encoded by other DNA sequences in this sample. The gene calls are TRBV5-1 and TRBJ1-1; D might be TRBD1 (5 bases). This CDR3 has 13 residues. From germline, CDR1 is SGHRS and CDR2 YFSETQ. Trimming shortened V by 0 bases and J by 4 bases, and 7 bases separated the two germline ends. DNA of the CDR3: TGCGCCAGCAGCTTGGTTCAGGGCACTGAAGCTTTCTTT. Residues: CASSLVQGTEAFF.

CDR3 sequence (DNA): TGTGCCAGCAGCCCCTTGAACGGGGGGGACACTGAAGCTTTCTTT. It codes for CASSPLNGGDTEAFF. This sequence joins TRBV14 and TRBJ1-1; tentative D call: TRBD1 (5 bases). CDR1 SGHDN and CDR2 FVKESK come from the germline V gene. This CDR3 spans 15 amino acids. Trimming removed 4 bases from V and 3 bases from J, with 15 bases in between.

J is TRBJ2-3 and V is TRBV7-3, with D maybe TRBD1 (6 bases). From germline, CDR1 is SGHTA and CDR2 FQGTGA. The CDR3 loop spans 15 amino acids. V dropped 5 bases and J dropped 0 bases, with 12 bases sitting between them. The CDR3 protein is CASSRLTGSTDTQYF. CDR3 DNA: TGTGCCAGCAGCCGACTGACAGGCAGCACAGATACGCAGTATTTT. The full variable domain, rest sourced from reference TRBV7-3 and TRBJ2-3, is GAGVSQTPSNKVTEKGKYVELRCDPISGHTALYWYRQSLGQGPEFLIYFQGTGAADDSGLPNDRFFAVRPEGSVSTLKIQRTERGDSAVYLCASSRLTGSTDTQYFGPGTRLTVL.

The J gene is TRBJ1-3, the V gene TRBV2; no definite D call. There are 12 residues in the CDR3. Trimming stripped 6 bases from V and 0 bases from J, with 3 bases between. CDR1 is SNHLY and CDR2 is FYNNEI in the germline V gene. The CDR3 region has the DNA TGTGCCAGCAGCTACTCTGGAAACACCATATATTTT. Amino acids: CASSYSGNTIYF. Full variable domain (missing parts from reference TRBV2 and TRBJ1-3): EPEVTQTPSHQVTQMGQEVILRCVPISNHLYFYWYRQILGQKVEFLVSFYNNEISEKSEIFDDQFSVERPDGSNFTLKIRSTKLEDSAMYFCASSYSGNTIYFGEGSWLTVV.

The chain combines TRBV7-2 with TRBJ2-5, with 9 bases matching TRBD1. The CDR3 runs 14 residues. Germline V gene lookup returns CDR1 SGHTA and CDR2 FQGNSA. J was trimmed by 3 bases and V by 5 bases; bases with no gene match: 4. The CDR3 protein is CASSLWTGEETQYF. The CDR3, as DNA: TGTGCCAGCAGCCTCTGGACAGGGGAAGAGACCCAGTACTTC.

The gene calls are TRBV14 and TRBJ2-7; 11 bases line up with TRBD2. The CDR3 spans 20 residues. V trimming: 4 bases; J trimming: 3 bases; junction bases outside the gene matches: 20. Germline-derived CDR1 and CDR2 are SGHDN and FVKESK. CDR3: CASSRGGFAASGGNYYEQYF. DNA for the CDR3: TGTGCCAGCAGCCGAGGAGGGTTTGCGGCTAGCGGGGGGAACTACTACGAGCAGTACTTC.

The J gene is TRBJ2-3, the V gene TRBV4-1, with D tentatively TRBD2 (6 bases). V lost 4 bases to trimming and J lost 1 base, with 15 bases between them. Germline V gene lookup returns CDR1 MGHRA and CDR2 YSYEKL. This CDR3 is built from 16 residues. CDR3 bases: TGCGCCAGCAGCCCCTGGGGCGGGGAGGGCACAGATACGCAGTATTTT. This encodes CASSPWGGEGTDTQYF.

CDR3 sequence reads: CASSVQLAGGADTQYF. CDR3 nucleotides: TGTGCCAGCAGCGTACAACTAGCGGGGGGAGCAGATACGCAGTATTTT. V gene TRBV9 combines with J gene TRBJ2-3, with 12 bases identical to TRBD2. Germline V gene sequence: CDR1 SGDLS, CDR2 YYNGEE. The CDR3 has 16 amino acids. V was clipped by 1 base and J by 4 bases; unmatched bases: 4.

The V gene is TRBV7-3, the J gene TRBJ1-6; a weak D match, TRBD1 (5 bases). Per the germline V gene, CDR1 is SGHTA and CDR2 is FQGTGA. With 3 bases removed from V and 9 bases from J, the gap between germline ends came to 9 bases. This CDR3 contains 13 residues. The CDR3 is CASSLDTTSPLHF. The CDR3 DNA follows: TGTGCCAGCAGCTTGGACACCACTTCACCCCTCCACTTT.

The chain combines TRBV5-1 with TRBJ2-5; TRBD2 aligns across 8 bases. V shed 0 bases, J shed 3 bases, and the junction held 1 base outside the gene matches. Per the germline V gene, CDR1 is SGHRS and CDR2 is YFSETQ. The CDR3 runs 14 residues. The CDR3 DNA follows: TGCGCCAGCAGCTTGGTTAGCGGGAAAGAGACCCAGTACTTC. Its protein is CASSLVSGKETQYF.

The chain carries TRBV5-6 and TRBJ2-5; 7 nucleotides match TRBD2. Trimming cost V 1 base and J 5 bases; bases outside gene matches: 8. CDR1 SGHDT and CDR2 YYEEEE come from the germline V gene. This CDR3 region has 15 residues. The chain's CDR3 is CASSLLSRGGETQYF. The CDR3 DNA reads as TGTGCCAGCAGCTTGTTATCTAGGGGAGGGGAGACCCAGTACTTC.

The gene calls are TRBV19 and TRBJ1-1, with 11 bases lining up with TRBD1. The V gene end was trimmed by 7 bases and the J gene end by 5 bases; junction bases not matched to a gene: 6. The CDR3 is 14 residues long. The germline V gene encodes CDR1 LNHDA and CDR2 SQIVND (reference sequence). In DNA form, the CDR3 reads TGTGCCAGTACCCAAGGACAGGGGGCAACTGAAGCTTTCTTT. Translated, it gives CASTQGQGATEAFF.

For the CDR3, the DNA is TGTGCCAGCAGCTCCCCCGGCCTCGGGAATCAGCCCCAGCATTTT. The encoded protein is CASSSPGLGNQPQHF. This chain connects TRBV7-9 to TRBJ1-5; D remains unclear. This CDR3 contains 15 residues. Germline-derived CDR1 and CDR2 are SEHNR and FQNEAQ (reference sequence). Trimming stripped 4 bases from V and 4 bases from J, with 14 bases between.

The rearrangement uses TRBV2 and TRBJ1-5; 7 positions agree with TRBD1. V shed 6 bases and J 2 bases; nucleotides not matched to a gene: 4. This CDR3 has 14 residues. Germline CDR1 reads SNHLY; CDR2 reads FYNNEI. The CDR3 is CASSDRERNQPQHF. The CDR3 nucleotides read TGTGCCAGCAGCGACAGGGAGCGCAATCAGCCCCAGCATTTT.

Ten or more counts support this clone. This chain joins TRBV10-3 and TRBJ1-3; tentatively, D is TRBD1 (5 bases). The CDR3 contains 13 residues. V was clipped by 6 bases and J by 0 bases, with 6 bases between them. The V gene's germline CDR1 is ENHRY and CDR2 SYGVKD. Here the CDR3 DNA reads TGTGCCATCAGGGACACCTCTGGAAACACCATATATTTT. Amino acid sequence: CAIRDTSGNTIYF.

This chain uses TRBV6-1 with TRBJ1-6, with no clear D. Germline assignment: CDR1 MNHNS and CDR2 SASEGT. The V and J ends lost 2 bases and 13 bases respectively, with 15 bases between them. The CDR3 sequence is 14 residues long. The CDR3 coding sequence is TGTGCCAGCAGTGAAACGCCTACGGGGAGTCCCCTCCACTTT. Translated, it gives CASSETPTGSPLHF.

J is TRBJ2-7 and V is TRBV27, with 7 bases matching TRBD2. Germline assignment: CDR1 MNHEY and CDR2 SMNVEV (reference sequence). This CDR3 has 20 residues. After removal of 0 bases from V and 2 bases from J, the junction contained 19 bases not matched to a gene. CDR3 bases: TGTGCCAGCAGTTTATCGGGGGGGTTGCGGGGGTTTTTGCAAACCTACGAGCAGTACTTC. It translates to CASSLSGGLRGFLQTYEQYF.

The chain uses TRBV19 and TRBJ1-5; D is unresolved. This CDR3 has 14 amino acids. The germline CDR1 and CDR2 sequences are LNHDA and SQIVND (reference sequence). Trimming removed 7 bases at V and 6 bases at J, with 16 bases between. The CDR3 here is CASTDRTGFQPQHF. DNA for the CDR3: TGTGCCAGTACGGACCGGACGGGATTTCAGCCCCAGCATTTT.

CDR3 amino acids: CASSGTLTANYGYTF. CDR3 DNA sequence: TGTGCCAGCAGTGGGACATTGACGGCTAACTATGGCTACACCTTC. The gene calls are TRBV7-2 and TRBJ1-2, with a tentative D call TRBD1 (6 bases). Germline V gene sequence: CDR1 SGHTA, CDR2 FQGNSA. V shed 6 bases and J shed 0 bases, with 14 bases lying between them. The CDR3 is 15 amino acids.

The genes are TRBV6-5 and TRBJ1-4; 10 bases are shared with TRBD1. V shed 6 bases and J 7 bases; nucleotides not matched to a gene: 5. In germline, CDR1 is MNHEY, CDR2 SVGAGI. The CDR3 has 14 residues. Here the CDR3 DNA reads TGTGCCAGCAGGACAGGGGGCGCGGGTGAAAAACTGTTTTTT. Protein product: CASRTGGAGEKLFF.

The chain links TRBV13 to TRBJ2-5, with TRBD1 as a possible D gene (5 bases). There are 13 residues in the CDR3. CDR1 PRHDT and CDR2 FYEKMQ come from the germline V gene (reference sequence). The V gene lost 1 base and the J gene lost 4 bases, with 7 bases spanning the gap. CDR3: CASSLDRRETQYF. The CDR3 DNA sequence: TGTGCCAGCAGCTTAGACAGGAGAGAGACCCAGTACTTC.

This chain uses TRBV5-1 with TRBJ1-2; 9 bases agree with TRBD1. V shed 4 bases, J shed 7 bases, and the junction held 14 bases outside the gene matches. The CDR3 totals 16 residues. The germline V gene has CDR1 SGHRS and CDR2 YFSETQ. The CDR3 DNA is TGCGCCAGCAGCCCGGGACAGGGTGGCCCTATAGGTGGCTACACCTTC. Translating it yields CASSPGQGGPIGGYTF.

The genes are TRBV4-1 and TRBJ1-2; D is unresolved. The CDR3 contains 15 residues. Germline CDR1 MGHRA, CDR2 YSYEKL. V was cut by 1 base and J by 1 base, with 10 bases left in between. The chain's CDR3 is CASSQGITGNYGYTF. The CDR3 bases are TGCGCCAGCAGCCAAGGGATTACGGGTAACTATGGCTACACCTTC.

V gene TRBV19 combines with J gene TRBJ1-4; 10 positions agree with TRBD1. The CDR3 has 15 residues. V lost 5 bases to trimming and J lost 8 bases; unmatched junction nucleotides: 8. Germline-derived CDR1 and CDR2 are LNHDA and SQIVND (reference sequence). DNA of the CDR3: TGTGCCAGTAGTCCTCGGACAGGGGGGTCGGAAAAACTGTTTTTT. Its protein product is CASSPRTGGSEKLFF. Variable domain in full (rest from reference TRBV19 and TRBJ1-4): DGGITQSPKYLFRKEGQNVTLSCEQNLNHDAMYWYRQDPGQGLRLIYYSQIVNDFQKGDIAEGYSVSREKKESFPLTVTSAQKNPTAFYLCASSPRTGGSEKLFFGSGTQLSVL.

The J gene is TRBJ2-7, the V gene TRBV5-1; TRBD2 matches 8 bases. Trimming at V came to 1 base and at J to 1 base, leaving 10 bases not matched to a gene. This CDR3 region has 17 residues. The germline V gene has CDR1 SGHRS and CDR2 YFSETQ. The CDR3 loop reads CASSLSPGTGGSYEQYF. The CDR3 DNA reads TGCGCCAGCAGCTTGAGTCCCGGGACGGGAGGGTCCTACGAGCAGTACTTC.

This rearrangement joins TRBV7-3 to TRBJ1-1, with D perhaps TRBD1 (5 bases). The CDR3 spans 13 residues. The V gene's germline CDR1 is SGHTA and CDR2 FQGTGA. The germline V and J ends were trimmed by 6 bases and 0 bases, with 8 bases remaining between them. CDR3 in DNA: TGTGCCAGCAGAGGGGATTTGAACACTGAAGCTTTCTTT. This gives the protein CASRGDLNTEAFF.

The table lists this clone with a count of one. The chain couples TRBV3-1 (or the pseudogene TRBV3-2) to TRBJ1-1; tentative D call: TRBD1 (6 bases). Germline CDR1 and CDR2: LGHDT and YNNKEL (reference sequence). This CDR3 contains 14 residues. V lost 0 bases and J lost 5, with 10 bases in between. The CDR3 spells CASSQDGGPTEAFF. The CDR3 bases are TGTGCCAGCAGCCAAGACGGGGGGCCGACTGAAGCTTTCTTT.

The chain joins TRBV28 to TRBJ1-2; 11 bases line up with TRBD1. Germline V lookup: CDR1 MDHEN, CDR2 SYDVKM. After removal of 8 bases from V and 9 bases from J, the junction contained 11 bases not matched to a gene. This CDR3 comprises 14 residues. CDR3 DNA: TGTGCCAGCTCCGGGACAGGGGGGCAACTTAGCTACACCTTC. Its protein product is CASSGTGGQLSYTF.